This T cell receptor (beta chain) derives from a study of Ad26.COV2.S vaccination and SARS-CoV-2 variants. Specified treatment: some 19 received Ad26.COV2.S at low or high dose, single or two shots; about five received placebo; per-sample allocation not given. The study sampled participants on day 63 after the first vaccine or placebo injection. For this clone: Its antigen is not known.

The method was immunoSEQ multiplex PCR; TCRdb's version includes in-frame clones alone and lacks a portion of them. Altogether about 350,000 clones are present, about 85% being singletons, with the ten largest covering 2.5% to 3.5%. Overall study findings and caveats: For non-spike TCRs, breadth in vaccine recipients resembled that in placebo recipients.

Sequences were derived from peripheral blood, sampled in a trial of Ad26.COV2.S vaccine versus placebo. This TCR derives from a person aged 18-65 years who received the Ad26.COV2.S COVID-19 vaccine or a placebo.

CDR3 DNA sequence: TGTGCCAGCAGTGAGGGGACTAGCGGGAGGTTGGATGAGCAGTTCTTC. Protein product: CASSEGTSGRLDEQFF. This sequence joins TRBV6-1 and TRBJ2-1; 15 positions match TRBD2. V shed 3 bases and J 8 bases; nucleotides not matched to a gene: 5. From germline, CDR1 is MNHNS and CDR2 SASEGT. There are 16 residues in the CDR3.